This T cell receptor (beta chain) is drawn from a study of CD8 T cells in Susac syndrome. After extraction with the RNeasy kit, roughly 0.5 to 1 ug of the RNA was reverse transcribed using random hexamers. Amplification of TCR beta CDR3 across 54 Vbeta and 13 Jbeta was performed with immunoSEQ multiplex PCR. Using its own MiXCR run on the immunoSEQ multiplex PCR reads, TCRdb lists one record per CDR3 protein. The data hold about 300,000 distinct CDR3 sequences, with approximately 85% observed a single time. Germline V gene sequence: CDR1 KGHDR, CDR2 SFDVKD. CDR3 size: 14 residues. The junction had 3 bases not matched to a gene; V was cut back by 6 bases and J by 4 bases. The T cells that were sequenced for TCR beta were CD8+ and CD4+ cells from blood.

Sequenced input: CD8+ T cells from PBMCs. The V call is TRBV24-1, the J call TRBJ1-5; 9 bases line up with TRBD1. This clonotype was sampled from a human donor with multiple sclerosis. The CDR3 loop reads CATSTGGWNQPQHF. CDR3 DNA: TGTGCCACCAGTACAGGGGGCTGGAATCAGCCCCAGCATTTT.